Listed here are 21 T cell receptor beta chains from one sample, sequenced in a study of blood T cell repertoires in COVID-19 (dated by TCRdb to between 2020 and 2021). The library was produced with the immunoSEQ multiplex PCR assay. TCRdb obtained this table from immuneACCESS and retained in-frame rearrangements with V and J assigned. These tables miss some clones; where compared with another copy, unresolved V genes account for less than half of the shortfall, and the remainder is unexplained. The sample records 21,000 or so clones, approximately 90% of which are singletons. 3.8% of the sample goes to the ten largest clones. The sequenced sample consisted of peripheral blood. All receptors derive from a man between 50 and 59 years old with active COVID-19.

A single count supports this clone. The chain has TRBV4-1 and TRBJ2-5; TRBD1 aligns across 7 bases. Germline values: CDR1 MGHRA, CDR2 YSYEKL. The J segment lost 5 bases and the V segment lost 2 bases, leaving 5 bases of the junction unmatched. The CDR3 is made up of 14 amino acids. CDR3 loop: CASSQPTGDETQYF. CDR3 in DNA: TGCGCCAGCAGCCAACCAACAGGGGACGAGACCCAGTACTTC.

This rearrangement joins TRBV5-1 to TRBJ2-2; 11 positions agree with TRBD2. Germline loops: CDR1 SGHRS, CDR2 YFSETQ. V shed 4 bases and J 4 bases; nucleotides not matched to a gene: 3. The CDR3 loop spans 15 amino acids. This CDR3 is CASSPGTSGTGELFF. The CDR3 nucleotides read TGCGCCAGCAGCCCCGGGACTAGCGGCACCGGGGAGCTGTTTTTT. The full variable domain, in which reference TRBV5-1 and TRBJ2-2 provide the parts outside the CDR3, is KAGVTQTPRYLIKTRGQQVTLSCSPISGHRSVSWYQQTPGQGLQFLFEYFSETQRNKGNFPGRFSGRQFSNSRSEMNVSTLELGDSALYLCASSPGTSGTGELFFGEGSRLTVL.

This chain joins TRBV7-9 and TRBJ2-1; D gene uncertain. Germline V lookup: CDR1 SEHNR, CDR2 FQNEAQ (reference sequence). V lost 4 bases and J 0 bases, leaving 10 bases between the germline ends. The CDR3 has 15 residues. The CDR3 reads CASSSNYRSYNEQFF. CDR3 DNA sequence: TGTGCCAGCAGCTCCAACTATCGCTCCTACAATGAGCAGTTCTTC.

V and J are TRBV7-8 and TRBJ2-3; 8 bases match TRBD2. CDR1 is SGHVS and CDR2 is FQNEAQ in the germline V gene. The CDR3 totals 14 residues. Trimming at V came to 5 bases and at J to 6 bases, leaving 7 bases not matched to a gene. CDR3 amino acids: CASSRRTSLDTQYF. Written as DNA, the CDR3 is TGTGCCAGCAGCCGACGGACTAGCCTTGATACGCAGTATTTT.

The table lists this clone with a count of one. This chain uses TRBV9 with TRBJ2-3; D unresolved. CDR3 size: 14 residues. Trimming shortened V by 3 bases and J by 4 bases, and 12 bases separated the two germline ends. Germline V lookup: CDR1 SGDLS, CDR2 YYNGEE. CDR3 sequence reads: CASSADLAADTQYF. The CDR3, as DNA: TGTGCCAGCAGCGCAGACCTCGCGGCAGATACGCAGTATTTT.

The V gene is TRBV3-1 (or the pseudogene TRBV3-2), the J gene TRBJ1-2; D ambiguous. V gave up 0 bases and J gave up 8 bases, with 13 bases separating them. The CDR3 runs to 14 residues. The germline V gene encodes CDR1 LGHDT and CDR2 YNNKEL (reference sequence). CDR3 in amino acids: CASSQDPNAGGYTF. For the CDR3, the DNA is TGTGCCAGCAGCCAAGACCCAAATGCGGGAGGCTACACCTTC.

The rearrangement uses TRBV27 and TRBJ1-2, with D hard to call. In germline, CDR1 is MNHEY, CDR2 SMNVEV (reference sequence). The V gene lost 2 bases and the J gene lost 0 bases, with 13 bases spanning the gap. The CDR3 covers 16 residues. The CDR3 sequence is CASSLEGRTPNYGYTF. The DNA of the CDR3 is TGTGCCAGCAGTTTAGAGGGCCGGACTCCTAACTATGGCTACACCTTC.

This chain joins TRBV5-1 and TRBJ1-2; 9 bases are shared with TRBD1. The J segment lost 0 bases and the V segment lost 4 bases, leaving 7 bases of the junction unmatched. From germline, CDR1 is SGHRS and CDR2 YFSETQ. This CDR3 is 16 amino acids long. The CDR3 DNA is TGCGCCAGCAGCCTGGGACAGGGTGCGGCTAACTATGGCTACACCTTC. Its protein product is CASSLGQGAANYGYTF.

The rearrangement uses TRBV14 and TRBJ2-7, with 7 nucleotides matching TRBD1. Trimming removed 1 base from V and 2 bases from J; junction bases left unmatched: 8. CDR3 length: 16 residues. The germline V gene encodes CDR1 SGHDN and CDR2 FVKESK. In DNA, the CDR3 is TGTGCCAGCAGCCAAGGCTTCAGACAGGGAGCCTACGAGCAGTACTTC. Translated: CASSQGFRQGAYEQYF.

The J gene is TRBJ1-5, the V gene TRBV9; possibly TRBD1 for D (5 bases). In germline, CDR1 is SGDLS, CDR2 YYNGEE. V lost 0 bases to trimming and J lost 4 bases, with 8 bases between them. The CDR3 sequence is 14 residues long. DNA of the CDR3: TGTGCCAGCAGCGTAGGGGGGGGGAATCAGCCCCAGCATTTT. This gives the protein CASSVGGGNQPQHF.

V is TRBV7-2 and J is TRBJ1-2, with 8 bases that match TRBD1. CDR1 SGHTA and CDR2 FQGNSA come from the germline V gene. The CDR3 covers 16 residues. V gave up 8 bases and J gave up 4 bases; unmatched junction bases: 15. CDR3 sequence reads: CASRGSGRGPRYGYTF. The CDR3 DNA reads TGTGCCAGCCGCGGGTCGGGCAGGGGGCCCCGCTATGGCTACACCTTC. Looking up the rest from reference TRBV7-2 and TRBJ1-2 gives the full variable domain: GAGVSQSPSNKVTEKGKDVELRCDPISGHTALYWYRQSLGQGLEFLIYFQGNSAPDKSGLPSDRFSAERTGGSVSTLTIQRTQQEDSAVYLCASRGSGRGPRYGYTFGSGTRLTVV.

The chain is built from TRBV5-1 and TRBJ2-6, with D maybe TRBD2 (5 bases). The CDR3 runs 16 residues. Between the trimmed V and J ends, which lost 6 bases and 0 bases, there was a span of 13 bases. Germline V CDR1 and CDR2: SGHRS, YFSETQ. In DNA, the CDR3 is TGCGCCAGCAATTCCGGGGTTTACTCTGGGGCCAACGTCCTGACTTTC. Amino acid sequence: CASNSGVYSGANVLTF.

V gene TRBV20-1 combines with J gene TRBJ2-3; TRBD2 aligns across 11 bases. The CDR3 extends over 16 amino acids. The germline CDR1 and CDR2 sequences are DFQATT and SNEGSKA (reference sequence). J lost 2 bases, V lost 3 bases, and 7 bases had no gene match. The CDR3 sequence: CSASHLAGGHTDTQYF. The CDR3 DNA is TGCAGTGCTAGTCACCTAGCGGGGGGTCACACAGATACGCAGTATTTT.

This chain joins TRBV6-6 and TRBJ2-1; 8 nucleotides align to TRBD2. Germline CDR1 and CDR2: MNHNY and SVGAGI (reference sequence). Trimming at V came to 0 bases and at J to 5 bases, leaving 6 bases not matched to a gene. This CDR3 region has 16 residues. In DNA form, the CDR3 reads TGTGCCAGCAGTTACTCCCCGGGAGGGGACAACAATGAGCAGTTCTTC. This sequence encodes CASSYSPGGDNNEQFF.

The J gene is TRBJ2-3, the V gene TRBV7-2, with a possible D match to TRBD2 (5 bases). Trimming left V 1 base short and J 5 bases short, with 10 bases between. This CDR3 contains 14 residues. Germline CDR1 and CDR2: SGHTA and FQGNSA. The CDR3 loop reads CASSLGGRGDTQYF. As DNA, the CDR3 is TGTGCCAGCAGCTTAGGAGGGCGCGGAGATACGCAGTATTTT.

The chain carries TRBV7-3 and TRBJ2-2, with TRBD1 matching 12 bases. CDR3 length equals 19 residues. The ends lost 3 bases at V and 2 bases at J; junction bases unmatched: 10. Germline V gene sequence: CDR1 SGHTA, CDR2 FQGTGA. The CDR3: CASSFKPPGQGANTGELFF. The CDR3 coding sequence is TGTGCCAGCAGCTTCAAACCCCCGGGACAGGGGGCTAACACCGGGGAGCTGTTTTTT.

The chain uses TRBV7-8 and TRBJ2-7; 12 bases map to TRBD1. This CDR3 has 17 residues. Per the germline V gene, CDR1 is SGHVS and CDR2 is FQNEAQ. Trimming took 2 bases from V and 4 from J; bases not matched to a gene: 9. The DNA for the CDR3 is TGTGCCAGCAGCTTAAATCCTCCGGGACAGGGGGCATACGAGCAGTACTTC. It specifies CASSLNPPGQGAYEQYF.

The gene calls are TRBV4-3 and TRBJ2-7, with 11 bases aligning to TRBD2. The length of the CDR3 is 17 residues. Looked up from germline, CDR1 is LGHNA and CDR2 is YSLEER. V shed 0 bases and J 3 bases; nucleotides not matched to a gene: 7. CDR3 region: CASSQDPGLAGGYEQYF. CDR3 nucleotide sequence: TGCGCCAGCAGCCAAGACCCCGGACTAGCGGGTGGCTACGAGCAGTACTTC.

The genes are TRBV9 and TRBJ2-3; 10 bases map to TRBD1. V lost 3 bases to trimming and J lost 1 base; unmatched junction nucleotides: 2. The CDR3 has 15 amino acids. Looked up from germline, CDR1 is SGDLS and CDR2 is YYNGEE. The CDR3 DNA follows: TGTGCCAGCAGCGGACAGGGGGCCGGCACAGATACGCAGTATTTT. Translated: CASSGQGAGTDTQYF. Full variable domain (remainder filled in from reference TRBV9 and TRBJ2-3): DSGVTQTPKHLITATGQRVTLRCSPRSGDLSVYWYQQSLDQGLQFLIQYYNGEERAKGNILERFSAQQFPDLHSELNLSSLELGDSALYFCASSGQGAGTDTQYFGPGTRLTVL.

Here the CDR3 DNA reads TGTGCCAGCAGCTTGGGACAGGGAAACTCACCCCTCCACTTT. Encoded protein: CASSLGQGNSPLHF. The J gene is TRBJ1-6, the V gene TRBV5-4; 7 bases align to TRBD1. The CDR3 spans 14 residues. CDR1 is SGHNT and CDR2 is YYREEE in the germline V gene (reference sequence). J lost 10 bases, V lost 0 bases, and 4 bases had no gene match.

The rearrangement joins TRBV7-9 to TRBJ2-7, with 8 bases aligning to TRBD1. CDR3 length: 14 amino acids. Germline CDR1 SEHNR, CDR2 FQNEAQ (reference sequence). The V gene end was trimmed by 5 bases and the J gene end by 4 bases; junction bases not matched to a gene: 7. The CDR3 DNA reads as TGTGCCAGCAGCGCTAGACAGGGGTCATACGAGCAGTACTTC. Its protein is CASSARQGSYEQYF.